The entry that follows covers one T cell receptor (beta chain) sequence. The sample belongs to a study of T cell changes during pregnancy in multiple sclerosis. Sequencing was performed with immunoSEQ multiplex PCR; in TCRdb, only in-frame clones are kept and a portion is missing. The data contain roughly 100,000 clones, around 91% of them singletons. With 6 bases clipped from V and 1 base from J, the junction kept 6 bases outside the gene matches. This CDR3 region has 14 residues. CDR1 is MNHEY and CDR2 is SMNVEV in the germline V gene (reference sequence). This sequence joins TRBV27 and TRBJ2-7; 7 bases align to TRBD1. The sequence was collected from a female donor in good health, enrolled as a control in a pregnancy study. The specimen comprised peripheral blood, sampled after pregnancy. CDR3 residues: CASSLGTESYEQYF. The DNA of the CDR3 is TGTGCCAGCAGCTTGGGGACAGAGTCCTACGAGCAGTACTTC.